Listed below are T cell receptor beta chains from one sample, sequenced in a study of T cell responses to AZD1222 COVID-19 vaccine. The assay was immunoSEQ multiplex PCR, and TCRdb's table has in-frame clones only and misses some. The profile shows about 100,000 clones, about 93% of them singletons. Source: peripheral blood, taken on day 0 of AZD1222 vaccination. The source is an adult in good health. CDR3s include the opening cysteine and the closing phenylalanine or tryptophan. Each record gives: V gene, clone size, J gene, D gene, CDR3 DNA, CDR3 protein. D genes are given only for firm matches. Part of the rows lack a size; the others show once, few, many or a class for expanded clones.

TRBV27,once,TRBJ2-5,TRBD2,TGTGCCAGCAGTACCCGTGGGGGGGGCCAAGAGACCCAGTACTTC,CASSTRGGGQETQYF
TRBV7-6,NA,TRBJ2-3,NA,TGTGCCAGCAGCCCTGCCCTAGCGTGGGGCACAGATACGCAGTATTTT,CASSPALAWGTDTQYF
TRBV11-2,NA,TRBJ1-5,NA,TGTGCCAGCAGCTTTGGACGGGGACAACCTAATCAGCCCCAGCATTTT,CASSFGRGQPNQPQHF
TRBV5-6,NA,TRBJ2-3,NA,TGTGCCAGCAGGCAAGCCGGACTACGGAGCACAGATACGCAGTATTTT,CASRQAGLRSTDTQYF
TRBV6-6,few,TRBJ1-6,TRBD1,TGTGCCAGCAGCCGAACCTCCGGGACAGGTGTGAATAATTCACCCCTCCACTTT,CASSRTSGTGVNNSPLHF
TRBV4-3,NA,TRBJ2-2,TRBD2,TGCGCCAGCAGCCAGTCCCGGGGGGGTGCCACCGGGGAGCTGTTTTTT,CASSQSRGGATGELFF
TRBV20-1,NA,TRBJ2-3,NA,TGCAGTGCTAGTTATGTGGGCAGCTACACAGATACGCAGTATTTT,CSASYVGSYTDTQYF
TRBV9,NA,TRBJ2-3,NA,TGTGCCAGCAGCCAGGCCCTAGGACTGATAACTAGCACAGATACGCAGTATTTT,CASSQALGLITSTDTQYF
TRBV19,NA,TRBJ2-5,TRBD2,TGTGCCAGTAGTTTCGCGGGGGGGCGCGGCCGGGAGACCCAGTACTTC,CASSFAGGRGRETQYF
TRBV6-4,NA,TRBJ2-1,TRBD2,TGTGCCAGCAGTCCGGGACTAGCCACTAATGAGCAGTTCTTC,CASSPGLATNEQFF
TRBV7-2,NA,TRBJ1-2,TRBD1,TGTGCCAGCATCCGCGGGGGGACAGGGAGCCCCTCGGATGGCTACACCTTC,CASIRGGTGSPSDGYTF
TRBV30,once,TRBJ1-6,NA,TGTGCCTGGAGCCTTGGGGCGGGACGGTATAATTCACCCCTCCACTTT,CAWSLGAGRYNSPLHF
TRBV20-1,NA,TRBJ2-1,NA,TGCAGTGCTAGAGACCACAATGAGCAGTTCTTC,CSARDHNEQFF
TRBV3-1/TRBV3-2,NA,TRBJ2-5,NA,TGTGCCAGCAGCCAAGTAATAGCGGTGTTGGAGACCCAGTACTTC,CASSQVIAVLETQYF
TRBV9,NA,TRBJ2-1,NA,TGTGCCAGCAGCGTAGACCCCCCCGGGTCCTACAATGAGCAGTTCTTC,CASSVDPPGSYNEQFF
TRBV9,NA,TRBJ2-5,NA,TGTGCCAGCAGCTCCATCGGAATGGGACAAGAGACCCAGTACTTC,CASSSIGMGQETQYF
TRBV13,few,TRBJ2-2,NA,TGTGCCAGCAGCCCCACTGACAGAAACACCGGGGAGCTGTTTTTT,CASSPTDRNTGELFF
TRBV19,once,TRBJ1-3,NA,TGTGCCAGTATGTCCTCTGGAAACACCATATATTTT,CASMSSGNTIYF
TRBV5-8,NA,TRBJ1-4,NA,TGTGCCAGCAGGGAGAGGACGGGAACTAATGAAAAACTGTTTTTT,CASRERTGTNEKLFF
TRBV19,NA,TRBJ2-1,NA,TGTGCCAGTAGTAAAATGACGGTATTCCCTCGGGGGCAGTTCTTC,CASSKMTVFPRGQFF
TRBV4-3,NA,TRBJ1-2,NA,TGCGCCAGCAGCCAAGAGGCAGGGCGAGGTTATGGCTACACCTTC,CASSQEAGRGYGYTF
TRBV4-3,few,TRBJ2-2,NA,TGCGCCAGCAGCCAAGGAGGGGGTATCCCGAACACCGGGGAGCTGTTTTTT,CASSQGGGIPNTGELFF
TRBV19,NA,TRBJ2-5,NA,TGTGCCAGTAGTATAGGCGGGGTTGAAGAGACCCAGTACTTC,CASSIGGVEETQYF
TRBV28,NA,TRBJ1-6,NA,TGTGCCAGCAGTCTAGGGGGGGATAATTCACCCCTCCACTTT,CASSLGGDNSPLHF
TRBV28,NA,TRBJ1-6,TRBD1,TGTGCCAGCACTTCTCGACAGGGGGATAATTCACCCCTCCACTTT,CASTSRQGDNSPLHF
TRBV5-5,NA,TRBJ2-7,TRBD2,TGTGCCAGCAGCTTCCGACTAGCGGGTTACGAGCAGTACTTC,CASSFRLAGYEQYF
TRBV12-3/TRBV12-4,NA,TRBJ1-1,TRBD1,TGTGCCAGCGGGTTACAGGGGGCCACTGAAGCTTTCTTT,CASGLQGATEAFF
TRBV6-2/TRBV6-3,NA,TRBJ2-3,NA,TGTGCCAGCAGTTCCGGAACGCAGTATTTT,CASSSGTQYF
TRBV29-1,NA,TRBJ1-4,NA,TGCAGCGTTGGCGAGGGGGGGACTAATGAAAAACTGTTTTTT,CSVGEGGTNEKLFF
TRBV5-1,once,TRBJ2-7,NA,TGCGCCAGCAGCTCCCGCCCGGGGGAGTACGAGCAGTACTTC,CASSSRPGEYEQYF
TRBV5-8,once,TRBJ2-5,TRBD1,TGTGCCAGCGACAGGGGGGCCCAGGTAGAGACCCAGTACTTC,CASDRGAQVETQYF
TRBV7-2,NA,TRBJ1-2,NA,TGTGCCAGCAGCTTAGGGCGGGTGCGGGATAACTATGGCTACACCTTC,CASSLGRVRDNYGYTF
TRBV5-1,NA,TRBJ1-1,NA,TGCGCCAGCAGCATGGACGGCCTCCGGGGTTATCCGGAGAACACTGAAGCTTTCTTT,CASSMDGLRGYPENTEAFF
TRBV9,NA,TRBJ2-1,NA,TGTGCCAGCACCCCTGGTGGGGGGAGCTCCTACAATGAGCAGTTCTTC,CASTPGGGSSYNEQFF
TRBV7-2,few,TRBJ2-7,TRBD2,TGTGCCAGCAGCTCCGTAGCGGGGGGCCCCTCCTACGAGCAGTACTTC,CASSSVAGGPSYEQYF
TRBV7-9,NA,TRBJ1-2,TRBD1,TGTGCCAGCAGCTTACGAAGGACAGGGACTAACTATGGCTACACCTTC,CASSLRRTGTNYGYTF
TRBV7-6,NA,TRBJ1-3,TRBD1,TGTGCCAGCAGCTTGGGACAGGCCCTCTCTGGAAACACCATATATTTT,CASSLGQALSGNTIYF
TRBV11-2,NA,TRBJ2-1,TRBD2,TGTGCCAGCAGCTTAGCCCCATCAGCGGGGGAGCAGTTCTTC,CASSLAPSAGEQFF